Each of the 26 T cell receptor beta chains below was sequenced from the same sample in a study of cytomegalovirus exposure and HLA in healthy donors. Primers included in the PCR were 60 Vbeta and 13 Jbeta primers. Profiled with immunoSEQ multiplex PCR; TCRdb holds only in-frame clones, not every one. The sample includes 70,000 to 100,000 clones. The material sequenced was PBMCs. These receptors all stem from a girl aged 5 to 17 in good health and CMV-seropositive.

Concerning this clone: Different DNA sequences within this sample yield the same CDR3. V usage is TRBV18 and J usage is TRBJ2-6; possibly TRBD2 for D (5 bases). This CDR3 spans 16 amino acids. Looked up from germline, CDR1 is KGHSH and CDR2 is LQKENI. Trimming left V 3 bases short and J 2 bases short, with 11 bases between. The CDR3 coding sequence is TGTGCCAGCTCACCCCCCCTCGGGGCTGGGGCCAACGTCCTGACTTTC. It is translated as CASSPPLGAGANVLTF.

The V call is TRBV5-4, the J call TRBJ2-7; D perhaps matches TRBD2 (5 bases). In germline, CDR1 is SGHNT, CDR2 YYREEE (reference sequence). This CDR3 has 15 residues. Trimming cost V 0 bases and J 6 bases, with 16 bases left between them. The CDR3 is CASSLDPGVGTEQYF. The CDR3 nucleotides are TGTGCCAGCAGCTTGGACCCCGGGGTCGGAACCGAGCAGTACTTC.

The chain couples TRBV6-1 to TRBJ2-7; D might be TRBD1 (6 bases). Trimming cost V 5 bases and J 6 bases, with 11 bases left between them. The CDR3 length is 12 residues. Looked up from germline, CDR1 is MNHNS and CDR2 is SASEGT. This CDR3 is CASSFQTGEQYF. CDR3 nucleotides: TGTGCCAGCAGTTTCCAGACAGGCGAGCAGTACTTC.

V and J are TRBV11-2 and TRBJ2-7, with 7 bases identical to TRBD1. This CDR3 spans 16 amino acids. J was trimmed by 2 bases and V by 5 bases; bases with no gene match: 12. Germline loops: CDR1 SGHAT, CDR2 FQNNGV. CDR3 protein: CASSPGGATPAYEQYF. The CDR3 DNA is TGTGCCAGCAGCCCAGGGGGAGCAACGCCAGCCTACGAGCAGTACTTC.

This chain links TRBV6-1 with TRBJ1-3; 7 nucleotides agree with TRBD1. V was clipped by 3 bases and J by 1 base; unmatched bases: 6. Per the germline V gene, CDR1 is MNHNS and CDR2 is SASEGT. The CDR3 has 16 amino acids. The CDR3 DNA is TGTGCCAGCAGTGATAGGGGGCTAAGTTCTGGAAACACCATATATTTT. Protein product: CASSDRGLSSGNTIYF.

The CDR3 DNA reads TGTGCCAGCAGCTTAGCGGGGGCAGTGGATGGCTACACCTTC. It is translated as CASSLAGAVDGYTF. The chain uses TRBV7-9 and TRBJ1-2; D is perhaps TRBD1 (6 bases). The CDR3 has 14 amino acids. In germline, CDR1 is SEHNR, CDR2 FQNEAQ (reference sequence). The V gene lost 0 bases and the J gene lost 6 bases, with 11 bases spanning the gap. Filled out from reference TRBV7-9 and TRBJ1-2, the complete variable domain reads DTGVSQNPRHKITKRGQNVTFRCDPISEHNRLYWYRQTLGQGPEFLTYFQNEAQLEKSRLLSDRFSAERPKGSFSTLEIQRTEQGDSAMYLCASSLAGAVDGYTFGSGTRLTVV.

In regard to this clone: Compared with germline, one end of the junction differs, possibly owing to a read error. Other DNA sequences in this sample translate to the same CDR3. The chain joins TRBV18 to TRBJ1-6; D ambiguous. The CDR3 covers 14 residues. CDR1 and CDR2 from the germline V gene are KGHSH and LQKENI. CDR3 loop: CASSPIGDNSPLHF. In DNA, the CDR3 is TGTGCCAGCTCACCGATCGGGGATAATTCACCCCTACACTTT. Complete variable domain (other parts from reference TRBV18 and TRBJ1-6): NAGVMQNPRHLVRRRGQEARLRCSPMKGHSHVYWYRQLPEEGLKFMVYLQKENIIDESGMPKERFSAEFPKEGPSILRIQQVVRGDSAAYFCASSPIGDNSPLHFGNGTRLTVT.

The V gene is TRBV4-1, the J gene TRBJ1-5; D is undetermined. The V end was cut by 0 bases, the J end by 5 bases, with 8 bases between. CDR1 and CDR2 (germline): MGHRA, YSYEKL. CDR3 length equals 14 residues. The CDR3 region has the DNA TGCGCCAGCAGCCAAGAGGGCACCTATCAGCCCCAGCATTTT. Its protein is CASSQEGTYQPQHF.

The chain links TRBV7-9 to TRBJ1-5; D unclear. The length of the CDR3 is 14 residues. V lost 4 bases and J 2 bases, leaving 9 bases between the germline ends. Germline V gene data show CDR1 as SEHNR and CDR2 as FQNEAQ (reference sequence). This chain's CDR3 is CASSSGMGNQPQHF. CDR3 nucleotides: TGTGCCAGCAGCTCCGGGATGGGCAATCAGCCCCAGCATTTT.

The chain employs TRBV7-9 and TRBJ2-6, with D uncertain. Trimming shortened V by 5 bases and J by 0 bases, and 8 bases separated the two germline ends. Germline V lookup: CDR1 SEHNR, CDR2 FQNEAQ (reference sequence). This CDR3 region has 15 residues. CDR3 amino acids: CASSQYSSGANVLTF. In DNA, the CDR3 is TGTGCCAGCAGCCAGTACAGCTCTGGGGCCAACGTCCTGACTTTC.

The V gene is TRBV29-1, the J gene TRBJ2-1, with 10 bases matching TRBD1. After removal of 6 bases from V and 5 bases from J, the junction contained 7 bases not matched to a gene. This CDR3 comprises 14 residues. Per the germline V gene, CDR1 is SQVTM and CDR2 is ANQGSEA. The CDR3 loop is CSVPGDRGDNEQFF. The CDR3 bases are TGCAGCGTCCCCGGGGACAGGGGAGACAATGAGCAGTTCTTC.

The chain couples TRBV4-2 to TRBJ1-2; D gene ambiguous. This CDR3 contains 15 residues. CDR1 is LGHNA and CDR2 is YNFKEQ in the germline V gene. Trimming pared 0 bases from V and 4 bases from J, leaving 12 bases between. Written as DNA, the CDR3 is TGTGCCAGCAGCCAAGAACTTAACAGCCTCTATGGCTACACCTTC. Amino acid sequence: CASSQELNSLYGYTF.

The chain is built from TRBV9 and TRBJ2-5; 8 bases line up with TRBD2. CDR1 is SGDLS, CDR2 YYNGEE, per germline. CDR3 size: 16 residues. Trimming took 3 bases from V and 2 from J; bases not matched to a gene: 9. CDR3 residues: CASSDLLSGNQETQYF. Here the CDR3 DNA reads TGTGCCAGCAGCGACCTCCTTAGCGGGAATCAAGAGACCCAGTACTTC.

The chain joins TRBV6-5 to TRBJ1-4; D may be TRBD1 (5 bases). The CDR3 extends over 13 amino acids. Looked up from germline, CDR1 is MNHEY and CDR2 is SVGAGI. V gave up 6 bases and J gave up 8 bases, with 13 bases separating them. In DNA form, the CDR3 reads TGTGCCAGCAGCCCAGGGCAGTACGAAAAACTGTTTTTT. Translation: CASSPGQYEKLFF.

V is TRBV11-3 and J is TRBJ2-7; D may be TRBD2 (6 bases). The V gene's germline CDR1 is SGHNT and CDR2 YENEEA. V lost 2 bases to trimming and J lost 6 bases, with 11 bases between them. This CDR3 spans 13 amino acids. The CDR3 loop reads CASSLHRDFEQYV. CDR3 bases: TGTGCCAGCAGCTTACATCGGGACTTCGAGCAGTACGTC.

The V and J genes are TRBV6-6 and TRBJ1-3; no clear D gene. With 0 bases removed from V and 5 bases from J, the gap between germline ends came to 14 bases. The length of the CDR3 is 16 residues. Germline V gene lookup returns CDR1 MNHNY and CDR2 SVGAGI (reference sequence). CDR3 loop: CASSYSMGSTRNTIYF. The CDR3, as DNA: TGTGCCAGCAGTTACTCGATGGGCTCGACGCGAAACACCATATATTTT.

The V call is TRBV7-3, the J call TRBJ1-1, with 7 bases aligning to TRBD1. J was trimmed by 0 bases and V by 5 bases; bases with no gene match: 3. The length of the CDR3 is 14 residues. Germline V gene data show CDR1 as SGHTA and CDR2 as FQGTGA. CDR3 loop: CASSPGQVNTEAFF. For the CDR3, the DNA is TGTGCCAGCAGCCCCGGACAGGTGAACACTGAAGCTTTCTTT.

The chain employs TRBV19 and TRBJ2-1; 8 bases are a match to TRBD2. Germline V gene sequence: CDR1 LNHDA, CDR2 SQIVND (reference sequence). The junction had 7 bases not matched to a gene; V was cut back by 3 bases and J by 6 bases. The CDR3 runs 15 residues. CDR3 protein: CASSMGSGDFNEQFF. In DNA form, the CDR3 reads TGTGCCAGTAGTATGGGTAGCGGGGACTTCAATGAGCAGTTCTTC. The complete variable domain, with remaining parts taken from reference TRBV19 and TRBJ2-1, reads DGGITQSPKYLFRKEGQNVTLSCEQNLNHDAMYWYRQDPGQGLRLIYYSQIVNDFQKGDIAEGYSVSREKKESFPLTVTSAQKNPTAFYLCASSMGSGDFNEQFFGPGTRLTVL.

CDR3 nucleotides: TGCAGCGCCGACTCGGGTGAGCAGTTCTTC. This gives the protein CSADSGEQFF. This chain connects TRBV29-1 to TRBJ2-1; no clear D. There are 10 residues in the CDR3. Germline lookup yields CDR1 SQVTM and CDR2 ANQGSEA. V lost 7 bases, J lost 9 bases, and 10 bases lay in between.

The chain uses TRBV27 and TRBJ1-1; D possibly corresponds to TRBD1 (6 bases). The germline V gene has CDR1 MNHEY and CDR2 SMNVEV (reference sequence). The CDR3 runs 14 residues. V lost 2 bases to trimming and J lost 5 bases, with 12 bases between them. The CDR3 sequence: CASSLAGADTEAFF. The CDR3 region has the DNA TGTGCCAGCAGTTTAGCGGGGGCGGATACTGAAGCTTTCTTT.

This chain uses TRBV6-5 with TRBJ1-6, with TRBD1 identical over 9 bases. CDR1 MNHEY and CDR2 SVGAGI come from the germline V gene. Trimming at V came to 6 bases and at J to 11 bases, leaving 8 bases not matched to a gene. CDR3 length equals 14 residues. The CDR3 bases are TGTGCCAGCAGGCGACGGGACAGGGATCCACCCCTCCACTTT. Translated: CASRRRDRDPPLHF.

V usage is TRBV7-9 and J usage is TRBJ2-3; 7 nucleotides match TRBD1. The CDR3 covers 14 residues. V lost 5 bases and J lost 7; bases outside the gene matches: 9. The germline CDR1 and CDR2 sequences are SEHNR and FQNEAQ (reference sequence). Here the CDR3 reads CASSVTGAVHTQYF. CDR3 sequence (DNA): TGTGCCAGCAGCGTAACAGGGGCTGTGCATACGCAGTATTTT.

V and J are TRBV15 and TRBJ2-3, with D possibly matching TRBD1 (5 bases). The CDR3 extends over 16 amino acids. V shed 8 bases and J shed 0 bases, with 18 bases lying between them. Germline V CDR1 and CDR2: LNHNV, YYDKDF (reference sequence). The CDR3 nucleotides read TGTGCCACCGGACGGACACGTGCTGGAAGCACAGATACGCAGTATTTT. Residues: CATGRTRAGSTDTQYF.

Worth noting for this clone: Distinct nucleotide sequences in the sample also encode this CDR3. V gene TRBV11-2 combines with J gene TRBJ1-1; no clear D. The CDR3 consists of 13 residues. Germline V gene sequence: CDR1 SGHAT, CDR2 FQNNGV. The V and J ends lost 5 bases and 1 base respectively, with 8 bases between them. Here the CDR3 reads CASSPSGNTEAFF. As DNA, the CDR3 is TGTGCCAGCAGCCCCTCGGGGAACACTGAAGCTTTCTTT.

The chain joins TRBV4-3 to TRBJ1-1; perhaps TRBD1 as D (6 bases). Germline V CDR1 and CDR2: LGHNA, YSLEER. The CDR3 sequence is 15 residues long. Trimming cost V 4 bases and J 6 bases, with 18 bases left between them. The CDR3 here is CASSPSRGMISEAFF. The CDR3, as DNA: TGCGCCAGCAGCCCATCAAGGGGGATGATCTCTGAAGCTTTCTTT.

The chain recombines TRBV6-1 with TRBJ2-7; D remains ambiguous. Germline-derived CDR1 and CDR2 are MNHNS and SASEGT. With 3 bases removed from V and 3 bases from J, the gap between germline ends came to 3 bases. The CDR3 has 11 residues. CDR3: CASSDSYEQYF. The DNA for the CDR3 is TGTGCCAGCAGTGACAGCTACGAGCAGTACTTC.